This T cell receptor beta chain is drawn from a study of a mutant IDH1 vaccine in newly diagnosed glioma. Study at large: Patients got radiotherapy, temozolomide, or both beforehand, and most got both. Study observations and caveats: The study observed vaccine-induced immune responses in just over 90% of patients. No link was apparently found between pseudoprogression and changes in top peripheral T cell clonotypes.

The time point is: baseline, week 1 (first vaccination visit). Treatment meaning: pre-vaccination baseline after standard-of-care therapy. Those who donated had recent WHO grade 3 or 4 IDH1-mutant, ATRX-lost astrocytomas. Notes on this clone: Its matching antigen is unknown.

The protocol was immunoSEQ multiplex PCR, while the TCRdb copy is restricted to in-frame clones and leaves out a portion. The profile shows tens of thousands of clones, around 85% of them singletons. This CDR3 spans 15 amino acids. J gave up 5 bases and V 4 bases, and 7 bases lay outside the gene matches. Germline values: CDR1 SGHDT, CDR2 YYEEEE. The chain couples TRBV5-6 to TRBJ1-2; the match to TRBD1 covers 11 bases. The specimen comprised PBMCs, sampled from a glioma patient treated with radiotherapy, temozolomide or both. This sequence originates from a man aged 30-40 years with glioma. Written as DNA, the CDR3 is TGTGCCAGCAGCCCCCAGGGGACAGGGGGGTATGGCTACACCTTC. Translating it yields CASSPQGTGGYGYTF.